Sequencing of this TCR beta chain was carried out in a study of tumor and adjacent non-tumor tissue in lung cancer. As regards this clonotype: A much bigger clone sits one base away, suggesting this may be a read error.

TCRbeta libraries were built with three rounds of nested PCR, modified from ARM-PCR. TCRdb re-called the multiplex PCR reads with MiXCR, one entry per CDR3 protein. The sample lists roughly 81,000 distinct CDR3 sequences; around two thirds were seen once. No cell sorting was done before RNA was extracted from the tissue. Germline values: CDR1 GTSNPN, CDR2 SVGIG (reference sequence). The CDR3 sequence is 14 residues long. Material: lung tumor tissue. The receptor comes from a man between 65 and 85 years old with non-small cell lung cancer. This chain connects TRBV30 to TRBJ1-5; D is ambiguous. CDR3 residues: CARSVGSVNQPQHF. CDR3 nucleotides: TGTGCCAGGAGTGTCGGCAGCGTCAATCAGCCCCAGCATTTT.